This T cell receptor beta chain was retrieved from a study of T cell repertoires in cytomegalovirus infection. Germline CDR1 and CDR2: GTSNPN and SVGIG (reference sequence). CDR3 size: 16 residues. Trimming stripped 0 bases from V and 7 bases from J, with 18 bases between. MiXCR, applied by TCRdb to the reads, yields one record per CDR3 protein. The sample holds about 68,000 distinct CDR3 sequences, 20% to 25% seen once. This clonotype was observed a handful of times. Its antigen is not identified. This sequence was found in a human donor in good health (CMV status not recorded). Some clones in this sample may be carry-over from other donors' samples. Sequencing input: PBMCs, sequenced either directly or after in vitro stimulation (not recorded which). The gene calls are TRBV30 and TRBJ2-2, with D possibly called TRBD1 or TRBD2 (5 bases each). The CDR3 nucleotides are TGTGCCTGGAGTGTGGGCAGGGAGATTTATGGCGGGGAGCTGTTTTTT. This gives the protein CAWSVGREIYGGELFF.